A selection of T cell receptor beta chains follows, all from one sample in a study of tumor-infiltrating lymphocytes in primary liver carcinoma. MiXCR, applied by TCRdb to the multiplex PCR reads, yields one record per CDR3 protein. The sample consists of 90,000 to 150,000 distinct CDR3 sequences, roughly 75% of them appearing once. Sequenced material: tumor-adjacent normal liver tissue. The receptors were sampled from a woman in her fifties or sixties with primary liver carcinoma and hepatitis B virus infection. Both conserved end residues are part of each CDR3. Each record gives: D gene, clone size, J gene, V gene, CDR3 protein, CDR3 DNA. A D gene is named only where the DNA matches it firmly. Size values are once, few and many counts, or a class for expanded clones, and some rows have none.

d_call: TRBD1
clone_size: -
j_call: TRBJ2-3
v_call: TRBV5-1
cdr3_aa: CAGSQAIGTGGTDTQYF
cdr3_nt: TGCGCCGGCAGTCAAGCAATCGGGACAGGGGGCACAGATACGCAGTATTTT

d_call: TRBD1
clone_size: -
j_call: TRBJ2-7
v_call: TRBV24-1
cdr3_aa: CATSDGTAQSYDQYF
cdr3_nt: TGTGCCACCAGTGACGGGACAGCCCAGTCCTACGATCAGTACTTC

d_call: -
clone_size: -
j_call: TRBJ1-2
v_call: TRBV5-6
cdr3_aa: CASGFRDYGYTF
cdr3_nt: TGTGCCAGTGGCTTTAGGGACTATGGCTACACCTTC

d_call: TRBD2
clone_size: -
j_call: TRBJ2-7
v_call: TRBV11-2
cdr3_aa: CARSAISRLAGGQKPYEPYF
cdr3_nt: TGTGCCAGGAGCGCCATTTCCCGACTAGCGGGAGGGCAGAAACCCTATGAGCCGTACTTC

d_call: -
clone_size: many
j_call: TRBJ1-2
v_call: TRBV28
cdr3_aa: CASSVGTHYGYTF
cdr3_nt: TGTGCCAGCAGTGTGGGGACGCACTATGGCTACACCTTC

d_call: -
clone_size: -
j_call: TRBJ2-1
v_call: TRBV12-3/TRBV12-4
cdr3_aa: CASSFNGSSYDEQFF
cdr3_nt: TGTGCCAGCAGTTTTAACGGGAGCTCCTACGATGAGCAGTTCTTC

d_call: -
clone_size: -
j_call: TRBJ1-1
v_call: TRBV12-3/TRBV12-4
cdr3_aa: CASSEGKDTFF
cdr3_nt: TGTGCCAGCAGCGAGGGGAAGGATACTTTCTTT

d_call: -
clone_size: -
j_call: TRBJ1-6
v_call: TRBV11-2
cdr3_aa: CASSLVPGWNSPLHF
cdr3_nt: TGTGCCAGCAGCTTAGTTCCAGGGTGGAATTCACCCCTCCACTTC

d_call: TRBD2
clone_size: -
j_call: TRBJ2-2
v_call: TRBV12-3/TRBV12-4
cdr3_aa: CVSSLALPGTSVTGELFF
cdr3_nt: TGTGTCAGCAGTTTAGCCCTCCCGGGGACTAGCGTCACCGGGGAGCTGTTTTTT

d_call: TRBD2
clone_size: few
j_call: TRBJ2-7
v_call: TRBV11-2
cdr3_aa: CANSFQPGGVQYF
cdr3_nt: TGTGCCAACAGCTTTCAGCCCGGGGGGGTGCAGTACTTC

d_call: TRBD1
clone_size: -
j_call: TRBJ2-7
v_call: TRBV5-4
cdr3_aa: CGSSTGTVTYEQYF
cdr3_nt: TGTGGCAGCAGCACCGGGACAGTCACCTACGAGCAGTACTTC

d_call: -
clone_size: -
j_call: TRBJ2-2
v_call: TRBV6-1
cdr3_aa: CASSGYAGELLF
cdr3_nt: TGTGCCAGCAGTGGGTACGCCGGGGAGCTGCTTTTT

d_call: -
clone_size: many
j_call: TRBJ1-2
v_call: TRBV6-1
cdr3_aa: CASSELLTDAFGGYTF
cdr3_nt: TGTGCCAGCAGTGAACTCTTGACAGACGCGTTCGGTGGCTACACCTTC

d_call: -
clone_size: -
j_call: TRBJ2-3
v_call: TRBV11-2
cdr3_aa: CASSPVLASPDTQYF
cdr3_nt: TGTGCCAGCAGCCCTGTACTAGCAAGCCCAGATACGCAGTATTTT

d_call: -
clone_size: -
j_call: TRBJ1-5
v_call: TRBV7-8
cdr3_aa: CTSSFVAGKNNQPQHF
cdr3_nt: TGTACCAGCAGCTTCGTGGCAGGGAAGAACAATCAGCCCCAGCATTTT

d_call: -
clone_size: few
j_call: TRBJ2-1
v_call: TRBV28
cdr3_aa: CASSFPRAYNEQFF
cdr3_nt: TGTGCCAGCAGTTTTCCACGGGCCTACAATGAGCAGTTCTTC

d_call: TRBD2
clone_size: many
j_call: TRBJ2-5
v_call: TRBV10-2
cdr3_aa: CASSERTSGYQETQYF
cdr3_nt: TGCGCCAGCAGCGAGAGGACTAGCGGGTACCAAGAGACCCAGTACTTC

d_call: -
clone_size: many
j_call: TRBJ2-7
v_call: TRBV28
cdr3_aa: CASALRTSLTFNEQYF
cdr3_nt: TGTGCCAGCGCCCTCAGGACGTCCCTAACTTTCAACGAGCAGTACTTC

d_call: -
clone_size: many
j_call: TRBJ2-2
v_call: TRBV6-1
cdr3_aa: CASSANRAGGELFF
cdr3_nt: TGTGCCAGCAGTGCCAACAGGGCTGGCGGGGAGCTGTTTTTT

d_call: TRBD2
clone_size: -
j_call: TRBJ2-1
v_call: TRBV20-1
cdr3_aa: CSARDSLAGGNEQFF
cdr3_nt: TGCAGTGCTAGAGACTCTCTAGCGGGAGGGAATGAGCAGTTCTTC

d_call: -
clone_size: -
j_call: TRBJ2-3
v_call: TRBV4-1
cdr3_aa: CSGSPMRVTDTQYF
cdr3_nt: TGCTCCGGCAGCCCTATGAGGGTGACAGATACGCAGTATTTT

d_call: TRBD2
clone_size: -
j_call: TRBJ2-1
v_call: TRBV2
cdr3_aa: CASIPGLADYNEQFF
cdr3_nt: TGTGCCAGCATCCCCGGACTAGCGGACTACAATGAGCAGTTCTTC

d_call: -
clone_size: once
j_call: TRBJ2-5
v_call: TRBV12-3/TRBV12-4
cdr3_aa: CANRLGIGLKETQYF
cdr3_nt: TGTGCGAACAGGCTCGGGATAGGGCTGAAGGAGACCCAGTACTTC

d_call: -
clone_size: -
j_call: TRBJ1-5
v_call: TRBV12-3/TRBV12-4
cdr3_aa: CASIVGGQQPQHF
cdr3_nt: TGTGCTAGCATCGTCGGAGGGCAGCAGCCCCAGCATTTT